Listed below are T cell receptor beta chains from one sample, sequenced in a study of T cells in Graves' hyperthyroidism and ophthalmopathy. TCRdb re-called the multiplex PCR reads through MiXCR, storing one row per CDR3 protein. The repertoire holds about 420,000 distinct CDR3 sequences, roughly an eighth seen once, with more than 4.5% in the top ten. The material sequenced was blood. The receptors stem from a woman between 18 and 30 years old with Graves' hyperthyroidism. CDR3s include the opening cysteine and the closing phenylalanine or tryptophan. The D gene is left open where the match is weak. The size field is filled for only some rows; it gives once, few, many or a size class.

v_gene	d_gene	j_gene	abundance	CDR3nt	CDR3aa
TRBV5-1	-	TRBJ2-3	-	TGCGCCAGCAGCTTGGATGGCATTAGCACAGATACGCAGTATTTT	CASSLDGISTDTQYF
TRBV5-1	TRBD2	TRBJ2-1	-	TGCGCCAGCAGCTGGTCGCGGGCGGGAGATGAGCAGTTCTTC	CASSWSRAGDEQFF
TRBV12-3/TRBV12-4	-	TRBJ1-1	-	TGTGCCAGCAGTCCTCATTCTAGGCGCATGGCGGGGAGACCTGAAGCTTTCTTT	CASSPHSRRMAGRPEAFF
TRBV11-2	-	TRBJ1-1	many	TGTGCCAGCAGCTTTTATCGAGGGAACACTGAAGCTTTCTTT	CASSFYRGNTEAFF
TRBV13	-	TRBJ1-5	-	TGTGCCAGCAGCGAGGGGGGAGGAATACAGCCCCAGCATTTT	CASSEGGGIQPQHF
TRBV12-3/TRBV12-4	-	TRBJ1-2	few	TGTGCCAGTTCTGTCGGAGCTAACTATGGCTACACCTTC	CASSVGANYGYTF
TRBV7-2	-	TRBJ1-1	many	TGTGCCAGCAGCCCCCCGTCGGGTAGCGGGACGGCCACTGAAGCTTTCTTT	CASSPPSGSGTATEAFF
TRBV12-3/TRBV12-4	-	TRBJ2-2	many	TGTGCCAGCACCCCCCGATACAGGGCGAACACCGGGGAGCTGTTTTTT	CASTPRYRANTGELFF
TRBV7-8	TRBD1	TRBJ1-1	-	TGTGCCAGCAGCCTGGACAGGGGGCAAACTGAAGCTTTCTTT	CASSLDRGQTEAFF
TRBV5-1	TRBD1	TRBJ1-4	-	TGCGCCAGCAGCTGGGGACAGGTGGCAACTAATGAAAAACTGTTTTTT	CASSWGQVATNEKLFF
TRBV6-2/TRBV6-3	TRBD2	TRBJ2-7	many	TGTGCCAGCAGGCCTAGTCCCGGACTAGCCCTAGCCTACGAGCAGTACTTC	CASRPSPGLALAYEQYF
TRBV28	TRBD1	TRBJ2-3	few	TGTGCCAGCAGTTTAGGGGACAGGGGCGTAGTGACAGATACGCAGTATTTT	CASSLGDRGVVTDTQYF
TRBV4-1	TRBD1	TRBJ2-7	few	TGCGCCAGCAGCCAAGCTTTAAGACAGGGAAAGGAGCAGTACTTC	CASSQALRQGKEQYF
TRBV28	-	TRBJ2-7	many	TGTGCCGGCGGGACCGCCTACGAGCAGTACTTC	CAGGTAYEQYF
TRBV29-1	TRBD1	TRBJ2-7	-	TGCAGCGTTGGGGACAGGGCTACCTACGAGCAGTACTTC	CSVGDRATYEQYF
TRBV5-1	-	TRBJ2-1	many	TGCGCCAGCAGCTTGCAGGTCCTAGGAACCACCAATGAGCAGTTCTTC	CASSLQVLGTTNEQFF
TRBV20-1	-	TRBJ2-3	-	TGCAGTGCTAACCCGGGACTCCCGGCAGATACGCAGTATTTT	CSANPGLPADTQYF
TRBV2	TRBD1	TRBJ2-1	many	TGTGCCAGCAGGACGACAGGGGGCGCACACAATGAGCAGTTCTTC	CASRTTGGAHNEQFF
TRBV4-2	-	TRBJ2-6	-	TGTGCCAGCAGCCACGAACACAAGGCTGGGGCCAACGTCCTGACTTTC	CASSHEHKAGANVLTF
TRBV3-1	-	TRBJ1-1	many	TGTGCCAGCAGCCAAGATGCGGGGAACACTGAAGCTTTCTTT	CASSQDAGNTEAFF
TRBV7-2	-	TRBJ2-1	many	TGTGCCAGCAGCTTAGCTCTATCGCCAGACAGCTCCTACAATGAGCAGTTCTTC	CASSLALSPDSSYNEQFF
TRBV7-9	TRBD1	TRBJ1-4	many	TGTGCCAGCAGCTTAGCGTCAGGGGGATCGACTAATGAAAAACTGTTTTTT	CASSLASGGSTNEKLFF
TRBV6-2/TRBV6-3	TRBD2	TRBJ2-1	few	TGTGCCAGCAGTTACTCGACTAGCGTTAACAATGAGCAGTTCTTC	CASSYSTSVNNEQFF
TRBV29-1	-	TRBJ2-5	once	TGCAGCGTTTCCGGGAGCCAAGAGACCCAGTACTTC	CSVSGSQETQYF
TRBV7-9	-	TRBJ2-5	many	TGTGCCAGCAGCTTAGGGGGGTATGTGACCCAGTACTTC	CASSLGGYVTQYF
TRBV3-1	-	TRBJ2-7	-	TGTGCCAGCAGCTCCAGGGGCTCGTCCTCCTACGAGCAGTACTTC	CASSSRGSSSYEQYF
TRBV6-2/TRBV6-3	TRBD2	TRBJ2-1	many	TGTGCCAGCAGTTTGTTTAGCGGGAGTGTCGATGAGCAGTTCTTC	CASSLFSGSVDEQFF
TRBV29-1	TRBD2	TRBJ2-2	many	TGCAGCGGAAGGGGTAGCGGGAGGGACACCGGGGAGCTGTTTTTT	CSGRGSGRDTGELFF
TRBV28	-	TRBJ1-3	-	TGTGCCAGCACCTTAGCCGGGAGCTCTGGAAACACCATATATTTT	CASTLAGSSGNTIYF
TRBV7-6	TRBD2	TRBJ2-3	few	TGTGCCAGCAGCTTACAAGCTTTCGGGAGGGGAACAGATACGCAGTATTTT	CASSLQAFGRGTDTQYF
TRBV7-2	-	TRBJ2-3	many	TGTGCCAGCAGCTTATTGGCGGGCACAGATACGCAGTATTTT	CASSLLAGTDTQYF
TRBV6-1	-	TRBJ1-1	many	TGTGCCAGCACCGACATGGAGAACACTGAAGCTTTCTTT	CASTDMENTEAFF
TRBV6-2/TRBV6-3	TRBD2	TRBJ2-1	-	TGTGCCAGCAGTTACTCGTCTAGCGGATACAATGAGCAGTTCTTC	CASSYSSSGYNEQFF
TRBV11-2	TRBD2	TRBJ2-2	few	TGTGCCAGCAGCTTACTAGCGGGAGACTCCACCGGGGAGCTGTTTTTT	CASSLLAGDSTGELFF
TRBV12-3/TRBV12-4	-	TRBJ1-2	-	TGTGCCAGCAGCTTACCCACGGACGTCTATGGCTACACCTTC	CASSLPTDVYGYTF
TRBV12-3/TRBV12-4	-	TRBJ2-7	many	TGTGCCAGCAGTTTAGGGACGGCCACCTACGAGCAGTACTTC	CASSLGTATYEQYF
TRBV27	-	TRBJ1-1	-	TGTGCCAGCAGTTTAAGGCGCAGGGACAACACTGAAGCTTTCTTT	CASSLRRRDNTEAFF
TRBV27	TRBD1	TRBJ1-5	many	TGTGCCAGCAGCCCAACAGGGGGCGATCAGCCCCAGCATTTT	CASSPTGGDQPQHF
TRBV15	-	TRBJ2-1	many	TGTGCCACAGGGAAGAGGACTCCCCATAATGAGCAGTTCTTC	CATGKRTPHNEQFF
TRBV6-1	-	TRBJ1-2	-	TGTGCCAGCAGTGAAGAGGGCAGGCGGGCCTTC	CASSEEGRRAF